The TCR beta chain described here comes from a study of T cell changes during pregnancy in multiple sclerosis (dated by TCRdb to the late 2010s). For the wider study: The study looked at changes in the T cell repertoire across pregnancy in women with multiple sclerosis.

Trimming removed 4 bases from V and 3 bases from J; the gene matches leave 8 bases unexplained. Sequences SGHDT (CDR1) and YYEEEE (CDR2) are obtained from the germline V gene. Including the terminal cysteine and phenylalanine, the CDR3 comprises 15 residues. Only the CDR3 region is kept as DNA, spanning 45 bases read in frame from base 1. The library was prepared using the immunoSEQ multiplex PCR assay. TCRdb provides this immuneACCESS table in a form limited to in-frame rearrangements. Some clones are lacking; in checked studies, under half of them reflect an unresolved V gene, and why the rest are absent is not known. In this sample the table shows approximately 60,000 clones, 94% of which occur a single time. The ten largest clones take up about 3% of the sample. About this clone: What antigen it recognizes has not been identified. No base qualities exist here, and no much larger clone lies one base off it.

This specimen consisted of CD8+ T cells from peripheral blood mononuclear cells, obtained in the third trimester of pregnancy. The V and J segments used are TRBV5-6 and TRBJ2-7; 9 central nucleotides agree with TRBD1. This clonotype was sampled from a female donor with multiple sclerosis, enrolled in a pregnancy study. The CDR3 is CASSPPGQGVYEQYF. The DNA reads TGTGCCAGCAGCCCACCGGGACAGGGAGTCTACGAGCAGTACTTC.